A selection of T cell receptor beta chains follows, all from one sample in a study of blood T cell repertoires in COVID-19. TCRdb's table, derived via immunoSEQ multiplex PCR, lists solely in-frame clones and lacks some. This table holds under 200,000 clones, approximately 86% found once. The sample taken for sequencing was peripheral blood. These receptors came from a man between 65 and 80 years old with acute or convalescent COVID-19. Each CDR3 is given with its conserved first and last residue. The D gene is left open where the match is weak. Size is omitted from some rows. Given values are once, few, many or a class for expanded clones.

CDR3: CASSQEARSYNEQFF; DNA: TGCGCCAGCAGCCAGGAGGCTCGCTCCTACAATGAGCAGTTCTTC; size: few; V: TRBV4-1; D: .; J: TRBJ2-1
CDR3: CASSLATGSYGYTF; DNA: TGTGCCAGCAGCTTAGCGACGGGGTCTTATGGCTACACCTTC; size: .; V: TRBV7-2; D: .; J: TRBJ1-2
CDR3: CASSPRDGRGNEKLFF; DNA: TGTGCCAGCAGTCCACGTGATGGCAGGGGGAACGAAAAACTGTTTTTT; size: .; V: TRBV7-8; D: TRBD1; J: TRBJ1-4
CDR3: CASSLSGVYNSPLHF; DNA: TGTGCCAGCAGTTTATCAGGGGTCTATAATTCACCCCTCCACTTT; size: .; V: TRBV28; D: .; J: TRBJ1-6
CDR3: CASSFFRETQYF; DNA: TGTGCCAGCAGCTTTTTTCGAGAGACCCAGTACTTC; size: .; V: TRBV7-2; D: .; J: TRBJ2-5
CDR3: CASSARGQPNTEAFF; DNA: TGTGCCAGCAGCGCCCGAGGACAGCCGAACACTGAAGCTTTCTTT; size: .; V: TRBV9; D: .; J: TRBJ1-1
CDR3: CSAGDAIYEQYF; DNA: TGCAGCGCCGGGGATGCCATCTACGAGCAGTACTTC; size: .; V: TRBV29-1; D: .; J: TRBJ2-7
CDR3: CASSLGLGKGATGELFF; DNA: TGCGCCAGCAGCTTGGGACTAGGCAAAGGCGCCACCGGGGAGCTGTTTTTT; size: .; V: TRBV5-1; D: .; J: TRBJ2-2
CDR3: CASTGTGGAPAFF; DNA: TGTGCCAGTACCGGGACAGGGGGCGCACCCGCTTTCTTT; size: .; V: TRBV19; D: TRBD1; J: TRBJ1-1
CDR3: CASSTGLFYGYTF; DNA: TGTGCCAGTAGTACAGGGCTTTTCTATGGCTACACCTTC; size: .; V: TRBV19; D: .; J: TRBJ1-2
CDR3: CASADWGERSYNEQFF; DNA: TGTGCCAGCGCGGACTGGGGGGAGCGCTCCTACAATGAGCAGTTCTTC; size: .; V: TRBV18; D: .; J: TRBJ2-1
CDR3: CASSQVTRLASSYNEQFF; DNA: TGTGCCAGCAGCCAAGTTACCAGACTAGCGAGCTCCTACAATGAGCAGTTCTTC; size: .; V: TRBV4-2; D: TRBD2; J: TRBJ2-1
CDR3: CASSLFRGEDTQYF; DNA: TGTGCCAGCAGCTTATTTAGGGGTGAAGATACGCAGTATTTT; size: .; V: TRBV11-2; D: .; J: TRBJ2-3
CDR3: CASGRASQETQYF; DNA: TGCGCCAGCGGGCGGGCGTCCCAAGAGACCCAGTACTTC; size: .; V: TRBV10-2; D: .; J: TRBJ2-5
CDR3: CASSYYGKVDEKLFF; DNA: TGTGCCAGCAGTTATTACGGGAAGGTGGATGAAAAACTGTTTTTT; size: .; V: TRBV6-2/TRBV6-3; D: .; J: TRBJ1-4
CDR3: CASRSQGAWYGYTF; DNA: TGTGCCAGCAGAAGTCAGGGGGCCTGGTATGGCTACACCTTC; size: .; V: TRBV7-9; D: TRBD1; J: TRBJ1-2